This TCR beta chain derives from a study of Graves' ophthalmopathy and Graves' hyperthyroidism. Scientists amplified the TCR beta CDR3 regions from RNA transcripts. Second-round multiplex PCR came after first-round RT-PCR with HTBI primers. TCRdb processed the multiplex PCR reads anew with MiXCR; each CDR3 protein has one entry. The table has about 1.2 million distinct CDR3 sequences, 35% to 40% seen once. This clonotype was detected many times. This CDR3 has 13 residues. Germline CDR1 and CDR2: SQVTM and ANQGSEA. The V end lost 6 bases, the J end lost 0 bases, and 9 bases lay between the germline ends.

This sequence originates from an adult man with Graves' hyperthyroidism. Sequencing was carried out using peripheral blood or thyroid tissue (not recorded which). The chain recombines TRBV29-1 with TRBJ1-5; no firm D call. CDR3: CSVTSGSNQPQHF. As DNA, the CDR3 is TGCAGCGTGACTTCGGGTAGCAATCAGCCCCAGCATTTT. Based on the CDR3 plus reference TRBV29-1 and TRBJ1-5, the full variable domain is SAVISQKPSRDICQRGTSLTIQCQVDSQVTMMFWYRQQPGQSLTLIATANQGSEATYESGFVIDKFPISRPNLTFSTLTVSNMSPEDSSIYLCSVTSGSNQPQHFGDGTRLSIL.